This passage covers 27 T cell receptor beta chains from one sample sequenced in a study of Ad26.COV2.S vaccination and SARS-CoV-2 variants. As for treatment: some 19 received Ad26.COV2.S at low or high dose, single or two shots; about 5 received placebo; per-sample allocation not given. At day 63 after the first vaccine or placebo injection, samples were drawn. Assay used: immunoSEQ multiplex PCR; TCRdb lists only in-frame clones, some missing. The profile covers roughly 350,000 clones, with 88% appearing a single time and around 6.6% taken by the ten largest. The sequenced sample was peripheral blood, obtained in a trial of Ad26.COV2.S vaccine versus placebo. Source of these receptors: a person aged 18 to 65 who received the Ad26.COV2.S COVID-19 vaccine or a placebo.

This chain links TRBV11-2 with TRBJ1-1, with D perhaps matching TRBD1 (6 bases). The CDR3 spans 13 residues. The V gene's germline CDR1 is SGHAT and CDR2 FQNNGV. The V end was cut by 4 bases, the J end by 6 bases, with 12 bases between. The CDR3 is CASSSGTFAEAFF. The CDR3 DNA reads as TGTGCCAGCAGCTCTGGGACATTCGCTGAAGCTTTCTTT.

The chain links TRBV25-1 to TRBJ1-5, with TRBD1 as a possible D gene (5 bases). V lost 6 bases to trimming and J lost 1 base, with 13 bases between them. Germline V lookup: CDR1 MGHDK, CDR2 SYGVNS. CDR3 length: 15 residues. The CDR3 sequence is CASSLSGASNQPQHF. In nucleotides, the CDR3 is TGTGCCAGCAGCCTATCTGGGGCGAGCAATCAGCCCCAGCATTTT.

This chain connects TRBV5-6 to TRBJ1-1; TRBD1 aligns across 8 bases. This CDR3 is built from 15 residues. The junction had 9 bases not matched to a gene; V was cut back by 5 bases and J by 3 bases. Germline-derived CDR1 and CDR2 are SGHDT and YYEEEE. Here the CDR3 DNA reads TGTGCCAGCAGACGAAGGACAGGGATAGACACTGAAGCTTTCTTT. Translating it yields CASRRRTGIDTEAFF.

The rearrangement uses TRBV27 and TRBJ1-1; 7 bases are shared with TRBD1. Germline V gives CDR1 MNHEY, CDR2 SMNVEV (reference sequence). The trim removed 4 bases at V and 4 bases at J, leaving 3 bases unmatched. The CDR3 has 13 residues. The CDR3 loop is CASSSQGGTEAFF. The CDR3 nucleotides are TGTGCCAGCAGTTCCCAGGGGGGCACTGAAGCTTTCTTT.

The chain recombines TRBV4-3 with TRBJ2-7; the D is unclear. This CDR3 has 12 residues. In germline, CDR1 is LGHNA, CDR2 YSLEER. V shed 0 bases and J shed 4 bases, with 4 bases lying between them. CDR3 protein: CASSQDRYEQYF. For the CDR3, the DNA is TGCGCCAGCAGCCAAGATCGGTACGAGCAGTACTTC.

This rearrangement joins TRBV7-9 to TRBJ1-4; D gene ambiguous. V was pared by 2 bases and J by 0 bases, with 13 bases between. The germline CDR1 and CDR2 sequences are SEHNR and FQNEAQ (reference sequence). The CDR3 totals 17 residues. The DNA of the CDR3 is TGTGCCAGCAGCTTAATTCGAGGCCCTGCAACTAATGAAAAACTGTTTTTT. This encodes CASSLIRGPATNEKLFF.

The gene calls are TRBV28 and TRBJ1-1, with TRBD1 matching over 7 bases. V lost 4 bases, J lost 5 bases, and 10 bases stayed unmatched. The CDR3 extends over 15 amino acids. Per the germline V gene, CDR1 is MDHEN and CDR2 is SYDVKM. The CDR3 reads CASSYRQGPRTEAFF. The CDR3 nucleotides read TGTGCCAGCAGTTACAGACAGGGTCCTAGAACTGAAGCTTTCTTT.

This rearrangement joins TRBV28 to TRBJ1-5, with D tentatively TRBD1 (5 bases). Germline CDR1 and CDR2: MDHEN and SYDVKM. The V gene lost 7 bases and the J gene lost 1 base, with 17 bases spanning the gap. The CDR3 length is 16 residues. The CDR3 nucleotides read TGTGCCAGCACCGCCCCAAGGGGCACAAGCAATCAGCCCCAGCATTTT. This codes for CASTAPRGTSNQPQHF.

This clone was observed a single time. The chain is built from TRBV10-3 and TRBJ2-7; the D gene could be TRBD1 or TRBD2 (5 bases each). With 10 bases removed from V and 0 bases from J, the gap between germline ends came to 13 bases. This CDR3 region has 13 residues. Germline CDR1 is ENHRY and CDR2 is SYGVKD. CDR3 DNA: TGTGCCACCGGGGCAGAGTACTCCTACGAGCAGTACTTC. Translating it yields CATGAEYSYEQYF.

The rearrangement uses TRBV9 and TRBJ1-3; D is uncertain. Germline V CDR1 and CDR2: SGDLS, YYNGEE. The V end was cut by 2 bases, the J end by 0 bases, with 9 bases between. The CDR3 loop spans 15 amino acids. The CDR3 spells CASSVDQASGNTIYF. Here the CDR3 DNA reads TGTGCCAGCAGCGTCGACCAGGCCTCTGGAAACACCATATATTTT.

Note on this clone: This CDR3 fails to terminate in the conserved phenylalanine or tryptophan, so it likely reflects a read error. No DNA is shown, since the ends of the CDR3 on it are uncertain; the CDR3 is the one TCRdb lists. The chain has TRBV7-2 and TRBJ2-7; the D segment call TRBD2 is taken from the table without a DNA check. Germline CDR1 SGHTA, CDR2 FQGNSA. The CDR3 region is 15 residues in length, termini included. This CDR3 is CASSPSPGLAGNTEI.

The chain joins TRBV5-1 to TRBJ1-4; D not resolved. The CDR3 extends over 15 amino acids. CDR1 and CDR2 (germline): SGHRS, YFSETQ. V was clipped by 0 bases and J by 3 bases, with 9 bases between them. CDR3 in amino acids: CASSLALKSNEKLFF. The CDR3 DNA is TGCGCCAGCAGCTTGGCCCTGAAGTCTAATGAAAAACTGTTTTTT.

The rearrangement joins TRBV28 to TRBJ2-7; TRBD2 agrees at 8 bases. Germline loops: CDR1 MDHEN, CDR2 SYDVKM. V lost 1 base and J lost 0; bases outside the gene matches: 2. CDR3 size: 15 residues. The CDR3 loop is CASSLSGTSSYEQYF. The DNA of the CDR3 is TGTGCCAGCAGTTTATCCGGGACTAGCTCCTACGAGCAGTACTTC.

The rearrangement links TRBV18 to TRBJ2-7, with 9 bases aligning to TRBD1. The length of the CDR3 is 15 residues. In germline, CDR1 is KGHSH, CDR2 LQKENI. The V segment lost 6 bases and the J segment 3 bases; nucleotides outside the gene matches: 9. The CDR3 spells CASSPRQGGFYEQYF. CDR3 DNA: TGTGCCAGCTCCCCGAGACAGGGGGGGTTCTACGAGCAGTACTTC.

The rearrangement joins TRBV28 to TRBJ2-5; D is uncertain. CDR1 is MDHEN, CDR2 SYDVKM, per germline. The CDR3 extends over 14 amino acids. The V and J ends lost 3 bases and 5 bases respectively, with 13 bases between them. Here the CDR3 DNA reads TGTGCCAGCAGTTTCGGGCGCGGCGATGAGACCCAGTACTTC. Translated: CASSFGRGDETQYF.

The chain carries TRBV12-3 or TRBV12-4 and TRBJ2-5; TRBD1 matches at 9 bases. Germline trimming cut 6 bases from V and 6 bases from J; bases unmatched to any gene: 5. CDR3 length: 13 amino acids. The CDR3 spells CASSLGQGQTQYF. The CDR3 bases are TGTGCCAGCAGCCTGGGACAGGGCCAGACCCAGTACTTC.

The V and J genes are TRBV6-6 and TRBJ1-5; D gene unclear. The V gene lost 8 bases and the J gene lost 5 bases, with 13 bases spanning the gap. Germline values: CDR1 MNHNY, CDR2 SVGAGI (reference sequence). The CDR3 extends over 13 amino acids. CDR3 in amino acids: CASVQQSHQPQHF. DNA for the CDR3: TGTGCCAGCGTTCAACAGAGTCATCAGCCCCAGCATTTT.

The chain couples TRBV6-2 or TRBV6-3 to TRBJ2-1; D is unclear. The CDR3 is 10 amino acids. Per germline, CDR1 MNHEY and CDR2 SVGEGT. The germline V and J ends were trimmed by 6 bases and 9 bases, with 6 bases remaining between them. The CDR3 sequence: CASSNGEQFF. CDR3 nucleotide sequence: TGTGCCAGCAGCAATGGTGAGCAGTTCTTC.

The rearrangement joins TRBV4-1 to TRBJ1-3; 8 nucleotides line up with TRBD1. The CDR3 loop spans 16 amino acids. V gave up 3 bases and J gave up 0 bases; unmatched junction bases: 4. The V gene's germline CDR1 is MGHRA and CDR2 YSYEKL. The CDR3 DNA reads TGCGCCAGCAGCCACGGACAGGGAAGCTCTGGAAACACCATATATTTT. Its translation is CASSHGQGSSGNTIYF.

V gene TRBV29-1 combines with J gene TRBJ1-5, with a possible D match to TRBD1 (5 bases). V shed 6 bases and J shed 10 bases, with 19 bases lying between them. The CDR3 contains 13 residues. Germline V lookup: CDR1 SQVTM, CDR2 ANQGSEA. CDR3 in amino acids: CSVGERGDGPQHF. The CDR3 bases are TGCAGCGTCGGGGAACGCGGGGACGGACCCCAGCATTTT.

The chain couples TRBV28 to TRBJ2-5; 15 nucleotides align to TRBD2. Germline values: CDR1 MDHEN, CDR2 SYDVKM. V dropped 1 base and J dropped 6; count of bases not matched to a gene: 6. This CDR3 comprises 17 residues. The CDR3 bases are TGTGCCAGCAGTTTATCCGGGACTAGCGGGAGGAATAAGACCCAGTACTTC. Protein sequence: CASSLSGTSGRNKTQYF.

The DNA for the CDR3 is TGTGCCAGCTCACCTCGCCGACAGGGCACAGATACGCAGTATTTT. Its protein product is CASSPRRQGTDTQYF. The chain recombines TRBV18 with TRBJ2-3, with a possible D match to TRBD1 (6 bases). Germline lookup yields CDR1 KGHSH and CDR2 LQKENI. The CDR3 extends over 15 amino acids. Trimming pared 3 bases from V and 1 base from J, leaving 11 bases between.

This clone was seen just once. The chain carries TRBV9 and TRBJ2-5, with D possibly matching TRBD1 (5 bases). With 3 bases removed from V and 5 bases from J, the gap between germline ends came to 17 bases. The CDR3 runs to 15 residues. Germline V gene sequence: CDR1 SGDLS, CDR2 YYNGEE. The DNA for the CDR3 is TGTGCCAGCAGCGCGGGCGACAGTCCAGGGGAGACCCAGTACTTC. Its translation is CASSAGDSPGETQYF.

V usage is TRBV20-1 and J usage is TRBJ2-2, with a tentative D call TRBD1 (7 bases). This CDR3 comprises 14 residues. Looked up from germline, CDR1 is DFQATT and CDR2 is SNEGSKA (reference sequence). The V gene lost 3 bases and the J gene lost 5 bases, with 13 bases spanning the gap. In DNA form, the CDR3 reads TGCAGTGCTAGTCAGGGGGGCGCAACCGGGGAGCTGTTTTTT. Translation: CSASQGGATGELFF.

This chain's CDR3 is CAISKAGEQTDTQYF. The CDR3 nucleotides are TGTGCCATCAGTAAAGCGGGGGAACAGACAGATACGCAGTATTTT. J is TRBJ2-3 and V is TRBV10-3, with 8 bases identical to TRBD2. V shed 5 bases and J 3 bases; nucleotides not matched to a gene: 7. The CDR3 has 15 amino acids. The germline CDR1 and CDR2 sequences are ENHRY and SYGVKD.

The sample holds one count of this clone. The chain carries TRBV11-2 and TRBJ2-7; D perhaps matches TRBD1 (6 bases). This CDR3 is 13 amino acids long. The germline gives CDR1 SGHAT, CDR2 FQNNGV. Trimming cost V 6 bases and J 7 bases, with 16 bases left between them. CDR3 region: CASRTNRVREQYF. The CDR3 nucleotides are TGTGCCAGCAGGACCAACAGGGTTAGGGAGCAGTACTTC.

Here the CDR3 DNA reads TGTGCCAGCAGTTACCAAAATCCGGGACTAGGAGGTGAGCAGTTCTTC. Residues: CASSYQNPGLGGEQFF. V is TRBV6-5 and J is TRBJ2-1, with 8 bases that match TRBD2. The CDR3 extends over 16 amino acids. Germline loops: CDR1 MNHEY, CDR2 SVGAGI. The V and J ends lost 2 bases and 9 bases, in that order; junction bases with no gene match: 12.